The following is a TCR beta chain sequence with its context. The source of the sample is a study of OX40 agonist ivuxolimab in advanced cancers. At the level of the study: Patients received intravenous ivuxolimab every 2 weeks at 0.01 to 10 mg/kg.

Clones were read by immunoSEQ multiplex PCR, and TCRdb kept only the in-frame ones, dropping some. The table has more than 85,000 clones, approximately 89% seen once; the top ten hold 0.25% to 0.3%. The TCR was taken from an adult with an advanced solid tumor such as melanoma, head and neck, liver or kidney cancer. Sequenced material: CD4+ or CD8+ T cells sorted from blood, taken in a trial of the OX40 agonist ivuxolimab.

The CDR3 DNA sequence: TGTGCCACCACCACCGGAGGGAGGGATTCACCCCTCCACTTT. It yields the protein CATTTGGRDSPLHF. The V and J genes are TRBV19 and TRBJ1-6; no firm D call. V lost 10 bases and J lost 8, with 18 bases in between. The CDR3 runs 14 residues. Germline loops: CDR1 LNHDA, CDR2 SQIVND (reference sequence).